This T cell receptor (beta chain) was sequenced in a study of shared clonotypes between healthy human individuals. Study donors comprised healthy, HIV-negative adults devoid of recent acute infection or vaccination. Using immunoSEQ multiplex PCR, the repertoire was profiled, and TCRdb retains in-frame clones only, with some absent. Among hundreds of thousands of clones, around two thirds were seen once, and the ten largest hold around 10%. General study points: Among donors, sharing of clonotypes was expected to be affected by sequencing depth.

This CDR3 has 17 residues. V was cut by 0 bases and J by 2 bases, with 16 bases left in between. Germline-derived CDR1 and CDR2 are MNHEY and SMNVEV (reference sequence). A word on this clone: What it recognizes is unknown.

The receptor's source is a young man in good health. The sample was memory CD4+ T cells sorted from blood. The subset was: CD45RA-negative fraction. The J gene is TRBJ1-1, the V gene TRBV27; the D gene is possibly TRBD1 (6 bases). The CDR3 DNA reads as TGTGCCAGCAGTTTATCTCTATTCCGGACAGCCAACACTGAAGCTTTCTTT. As protein: CASSLSLFRTANTEAFF.